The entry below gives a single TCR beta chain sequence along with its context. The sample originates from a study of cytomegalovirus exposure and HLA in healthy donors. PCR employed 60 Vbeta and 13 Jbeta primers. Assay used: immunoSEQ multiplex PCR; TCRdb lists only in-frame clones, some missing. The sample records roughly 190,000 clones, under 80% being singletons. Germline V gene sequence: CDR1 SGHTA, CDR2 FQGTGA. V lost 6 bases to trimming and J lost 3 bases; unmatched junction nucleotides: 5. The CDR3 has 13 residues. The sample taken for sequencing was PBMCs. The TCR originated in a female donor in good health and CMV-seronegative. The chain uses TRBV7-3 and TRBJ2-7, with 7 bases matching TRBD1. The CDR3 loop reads CASRGRGNYEQYF. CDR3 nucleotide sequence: TGTGCCAGCAGGGGCAGGGGGAACTACGAGCAGTACTTC.